The next 6 T cell receptor beta chains were all read from a single sample in a study. From the RT-PCR reads, TCRdb called clonotypes with MiXCR, one entry per CDR3 protein. Of hundreds of thousands of distinct CDR3 sequences in the sample, 13% to 15% are singletons; the top ten hold roughly 3.6%. The sample comprised memory CD4+ T cells from blood. These receptors came from a female donor in good health, serving as a healthy control.

The chain has TRBV12-3 or TRBV12-4 and TRBJ2-2; no definite D call. CDR3 length equals 12 residues. V was trimmed by 6 bases and J by 6 bases, leaving 8 bases between them. The CDR3 nucleotides are TGTGCCAGCAGGTTACCGGCCGGGGAGCTGTTTTTT. Translation: CASRLPAGELFF.

About this clonotype: This may arise from a read error, as a much more abundant clone is one base away. The chain carries TRBV20-1 and TRBJ2-7; D is perhaps TRBD2 (6 bases). The CDR3 totals 15 residues. Germline V gene sequence: CDR1 DFQATT, CDR2 SNEGSKA (reference sequence). The ends were cut back, 2 bases at V and 0 bases at J, with 14 bases in the middle. The CDR3 region has the DNA TGCAGTGCTAGAAGCGGCGGGACCCTCTCCTACGAGCAGTACTTC. Residues: CSARSGGTLSYEQYF.

This sequence joins TRBV7-7 and TRBJ2-5; maybe TRBD2 (6 bases). The CDR3 runs to 15 residues. Germline V lookup: CDR1 SSHAT, CDR2 FNYEAQ (reference sequence). V was clipped by 5 bases and J by 9 bases, with 22 bases between them. CDR3 region: CASSPSVVGSGAQYF. In DNA, the CDR3 is TGTGCCAGCAGCCCCTCGGTGGTGGGATCGGGGGCCCAGTACTTC. Full variable domain (remainder filled in from reference TRBV7-7 and TRBJ2-5): GAGVSQSPRYKVTKRGQDVTLRCDPISSHATLYWYQQALGQGPEFLTYFNYEAQPDKSGLPSDRFSAERPEGSISTLTIQRTEQRDSAMYRCASSPSVVGSGAQYFGPGTRLLVL.

This clonotype was detected many times. The V gene is TRBV24-1, the J gene TRBJ2-1, with 14 bases fitting TRBD2. CDR1 and CDR2 from the germline V gene are KGHDR and SFDVKD. The CDR3 is 15 amino acids. V dropped 7 bases and J dropped 7; count of bases not matched to a gene: 5. The CDR3 protein is CATSQTSGRANEQFF. The CDR3 DNA is TGTGCCACCAGCCAGACTAGCGGGAGGGCAAATGAGCAGTTCTTC.

This clonotype showed up many times. The DNA for the CDR3 is TGTGCCAGCAGTTTAGGACAGGGGTCGGTCAATGAGCAGTTCTTC. It specifies CASSLGQGSVNEQFF. The rearrangement uses TRBV12-3 or TRBV12-4 and TRBJ2-1; the match to TRBD1 covers 8 bases. The CDR3 sequence is 15 residues long. The V segment lost 1 base and the J segment 6 bases; nucleotides outside the gene matches: 5.

A few counts support this clonotype. V and J are TRBV7-9 and TRBJ1-4, with D hard to call. The CDR3 is made up of 12 amino acids. CDR1 and CDR2 (germline): SEHNR, FQNEAQ (reference sequence). Trimming shortened V by 2 bases and J by 8 bases, and 6 bases separated the two germline ends. CDR3 DNA sequence: TGTGCCAGCAGCTTAATGAGGGAAAAACTGTTTTTT. It specifies CASSLMREKLFF.